This T cell receptor beta chain was observed in a study of Graves' ophthalmopathy and Graves' hyperthyroidism. Study overall: Ophthalmopathy absent within 18 months of follow-up marked hyperthyroidism as stable.

The study, taken as a whole, reports: Most expanded clonotypes from thyroid (those above 0.001 frequency) were also found in blood.

Amplification of TCR beta CDR3 regions used RNA transcripts. In the first round, RT-PCR was carried out with HTBI primers, and a multiplex PCR formed the second round. Each CDR3 protein is one row after TCRdb ran MiXCR on the multiplex PCR reads. The sample carries 500,000 to 700,000 distinct CDR3 sequences, roughly 39% recorded once. V was cut by 5 bases and J by 6 bases, with 17 bases left in between. CDR1 and CDR2 (germline): SEHNR, FQNEAQ (reference sequence). CDR3 length: 14 amino acids. As regards this clonotype: Its antigen is not known. A much larger clone sits a single nucleotide away, making a read error possible.

Excluded: other autoimmune disease, uncontrolled infection, pregnancy or lactation. The diagnosis combined clinical symptoms, thyroxine, TRAb, thyroid ultrasound and orbital computed tomography scans. The source of this sequence is an adult man with Graves' hyperthyroidism. The chain has TRBV7-9 and TRBJ2-7, with a tentative D call TRBD1 (6 bases). Sequencing was carried out using peripheral blood or thyroid tissue (not recorded which). The CDR3 DNA reads TGTGCCAGCAGCGGTGGCAGGGGCTTCCCCGAGCAGTACTTC. It specifies CASSGGRGFPEQYF.